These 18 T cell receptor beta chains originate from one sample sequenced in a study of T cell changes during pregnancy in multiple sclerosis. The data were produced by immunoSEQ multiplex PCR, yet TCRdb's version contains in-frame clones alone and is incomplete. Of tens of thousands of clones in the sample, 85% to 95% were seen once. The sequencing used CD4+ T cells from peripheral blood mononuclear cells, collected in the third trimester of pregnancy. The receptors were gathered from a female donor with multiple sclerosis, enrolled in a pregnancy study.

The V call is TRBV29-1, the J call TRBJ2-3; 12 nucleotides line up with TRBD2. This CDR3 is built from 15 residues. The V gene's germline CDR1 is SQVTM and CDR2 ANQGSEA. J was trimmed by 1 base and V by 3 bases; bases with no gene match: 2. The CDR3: CSVDRLAGGTDTQYF. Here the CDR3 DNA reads TGCAGCGTTGACCGACTAGCGGGGGGCACAGATACGCAGTATTTT.

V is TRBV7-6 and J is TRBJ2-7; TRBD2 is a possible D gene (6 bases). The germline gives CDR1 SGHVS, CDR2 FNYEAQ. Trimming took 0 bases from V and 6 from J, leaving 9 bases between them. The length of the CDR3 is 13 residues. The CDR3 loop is CASSLAGGREQYF. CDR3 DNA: TGTGCCAGCAGCTTAGCGGGAGGACGCGAGCAGTACTTC.

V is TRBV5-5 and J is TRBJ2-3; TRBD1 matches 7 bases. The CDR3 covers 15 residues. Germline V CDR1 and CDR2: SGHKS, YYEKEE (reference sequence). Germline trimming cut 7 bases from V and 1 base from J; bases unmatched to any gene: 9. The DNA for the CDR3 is TGTGCCAGCTCCCTACAGGGGTACCGCACAGATACGCAGTATTTT. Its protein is CASSLQGYRTDTQYF.

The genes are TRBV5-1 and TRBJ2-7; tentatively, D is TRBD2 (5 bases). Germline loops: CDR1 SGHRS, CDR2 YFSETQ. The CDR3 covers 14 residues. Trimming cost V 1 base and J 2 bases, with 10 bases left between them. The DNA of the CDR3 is TGCGCCAGCAGCTTGCAGAGCGGTGCCTACGAGCAGTACTTC. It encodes CASSLQSGAYEQYF.

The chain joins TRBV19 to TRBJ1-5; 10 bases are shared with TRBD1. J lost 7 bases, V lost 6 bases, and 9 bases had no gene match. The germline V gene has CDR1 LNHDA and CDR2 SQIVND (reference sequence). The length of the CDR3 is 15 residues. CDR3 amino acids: CASRMDRGSNQPQHF. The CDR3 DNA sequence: TGTGCCAGTAGGATGGACAGGGGGAGTAACCAGCCCCAGCATTTT.

The CDR3 DNA reads as TGTGCCAGCAGCCAAGAATGGGGTGGGGCCGAGCAGTACTTC. It encodes CASSQEWGGAEQYF. The gene calls are TRBV14 and TRBJ2-7; D perhaps matches TRBD1 (5 bases). Trimming left V 0 bases short and J 6 bases short, with 12 bases between. The length of the CDR3 is 14 residues. Germline V lookup: CDR1 SGHDN, CDR2 FVKESK.

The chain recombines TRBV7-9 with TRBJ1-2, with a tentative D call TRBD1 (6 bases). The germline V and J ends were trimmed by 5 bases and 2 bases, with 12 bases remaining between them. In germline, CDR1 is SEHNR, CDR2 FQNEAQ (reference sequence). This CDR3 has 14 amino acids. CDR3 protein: CASSDLQGNYGYTF. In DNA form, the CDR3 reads TGTGCCAGCAGCGATTTACAGGGAAACTATGGCTACACCTTC.

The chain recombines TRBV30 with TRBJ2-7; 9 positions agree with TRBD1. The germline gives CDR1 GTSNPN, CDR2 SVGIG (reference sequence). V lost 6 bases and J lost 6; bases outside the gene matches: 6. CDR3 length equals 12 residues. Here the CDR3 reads CACGTGKTEQYF. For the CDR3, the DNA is TGTGCCTGTGGGACAGGGAAGACCGAGCAGTACTTC.

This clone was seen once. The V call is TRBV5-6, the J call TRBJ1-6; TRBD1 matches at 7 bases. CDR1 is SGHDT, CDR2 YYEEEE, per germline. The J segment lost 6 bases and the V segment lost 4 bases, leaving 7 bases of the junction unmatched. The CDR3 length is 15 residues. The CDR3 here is CASSAPGQSNSPLHF. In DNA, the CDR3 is TGTGCCAGCAGCGCGCCGGGACAGAGTAATTCACCCCTCCACTTT.

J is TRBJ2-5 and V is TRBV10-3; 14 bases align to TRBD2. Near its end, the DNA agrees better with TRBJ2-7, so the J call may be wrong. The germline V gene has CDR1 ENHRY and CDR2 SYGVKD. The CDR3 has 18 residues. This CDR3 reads CAISDTGLAGAAPYEQYF. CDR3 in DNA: TGTGCCATCAGTGATACGGGACTAGCGGGAGCAGCCCCCTACGAGCAGTACTTC.

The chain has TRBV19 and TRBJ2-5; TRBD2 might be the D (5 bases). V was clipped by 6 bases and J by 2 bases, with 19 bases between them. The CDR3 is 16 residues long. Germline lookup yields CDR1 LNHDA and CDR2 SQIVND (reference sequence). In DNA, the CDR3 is TGTGCCAGTAGCAAACCGGGATTTCCCTCTCAAGAGACCCAGTACTTC. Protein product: CASSKPGFPSQETQYF.

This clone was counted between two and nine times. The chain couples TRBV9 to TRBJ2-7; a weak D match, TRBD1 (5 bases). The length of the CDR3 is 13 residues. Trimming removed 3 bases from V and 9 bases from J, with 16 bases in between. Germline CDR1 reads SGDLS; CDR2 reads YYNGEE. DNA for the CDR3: TGTGCCAGCAGCGCCGAGGTGGATGGGGCGCAGTACTTC. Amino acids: CASSAEVDGAQYF.

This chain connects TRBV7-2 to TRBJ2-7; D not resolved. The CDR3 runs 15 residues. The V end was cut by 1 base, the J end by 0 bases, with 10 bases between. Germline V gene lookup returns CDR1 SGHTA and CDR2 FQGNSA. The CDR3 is CASSLELKSSYEQYF. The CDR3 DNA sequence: TGTGCCAGCAGCTTAGAACTGAAAAGCTCCTACGAGCAGTACTTC.

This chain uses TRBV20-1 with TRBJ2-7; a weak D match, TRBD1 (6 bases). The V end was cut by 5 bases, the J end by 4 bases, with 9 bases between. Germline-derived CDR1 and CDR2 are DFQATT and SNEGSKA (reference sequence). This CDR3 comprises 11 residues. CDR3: CSAGGGYEQYF. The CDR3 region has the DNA TGCAGTGCTGGGGGCGGGTACGAGCAGTACTTC.

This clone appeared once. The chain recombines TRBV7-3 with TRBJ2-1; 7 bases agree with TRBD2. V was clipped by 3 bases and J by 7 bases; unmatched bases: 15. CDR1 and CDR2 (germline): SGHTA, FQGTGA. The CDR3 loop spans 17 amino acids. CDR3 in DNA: TGTGCCAGCAGCTTCACCTCTAGCGGAGGAGGTTGGAATGAGCAGTTCTTC. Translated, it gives CASSFTSSGGGWNEQFF.

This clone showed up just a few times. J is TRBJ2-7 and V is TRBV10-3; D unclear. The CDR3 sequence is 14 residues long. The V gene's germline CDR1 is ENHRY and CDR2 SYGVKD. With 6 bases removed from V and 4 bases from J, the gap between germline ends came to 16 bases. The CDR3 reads CAISQQFRPYEQYF. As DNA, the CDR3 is TGTGCCATCAGCCAACAGTTCCGCCCTTACGAGCAGTACTTC.

The CDR3 DNA reads as TGTGCCAGCAGTTACTCGGCAGGGGCCAACACTGAAGCTTTCTTT. Translation gives CASSYSAGANTEAFF. The V and J genes are TRBV6-5 and TRBJ1-1; possible D gene TRBD1, 6 bases. This CDR3 region has 15 residues. In germline, CDR1 is MNHEY, CDR2 SVGAGI. V dropped 0 bases and J dropped 2 bases, with 10 bases sitting between them.

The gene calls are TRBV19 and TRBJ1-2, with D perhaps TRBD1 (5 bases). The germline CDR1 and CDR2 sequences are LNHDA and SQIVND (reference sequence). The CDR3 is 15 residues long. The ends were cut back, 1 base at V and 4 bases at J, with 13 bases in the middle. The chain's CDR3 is CASSIGPTALYGYTF. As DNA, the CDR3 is TGTGCCAGTAGTATAGGACCGACAGCCCTCTATGGCTACACCTTC.